This passage covers 7 T cell receptor beta chains from one sample sequenced in a study of cytomegalovirus exposure and HLA in healthy donors (TCRdb year 2017). The receptor library was made with the immunoSEQ multiplex PCR assay. The multiplex PCR relied on a mix of 60 forward primers for TCR Vbeta segments and 13 reverse primers for TCR Jbeta segments. TCRdb holds this immuneACCESS table with in-frame rearrangements only. Some clones are missing; in checked studies, unresolved V genes explain under half, and the rest has no known cause. The sample includes about 170,000 clones, with around 80% observed a single time. 1% of the sample lies in the top ten. Sequenced: PBMCs. Source of these receptors: a woman between 45 and 65 years old in good health and CMV-seropositive.

The V and J genes are TRBV5-5 and TRBJ1-5; no firm D call. The V gene's germline CDR1 is SGHKS and CDR2 YYEKEE (reference sequence). The V gene lost 0 bases and the J gene lost 5 bases, with 6 bases spanning the gap. The CDR3 loop spans 13 amino acids. In DNA form, the CDR3 reads TGTGCCAGCAGCTTGGGGGAGTATCAGCCCCAGCATTTT. This gives the protein CASSLGEYQPQHF.

This rearrangement joins TRBV11-3 to TRBJ2-5, with 7 bases identical to TRBD1. After removal of 3 bases from V and 2 bases from J, the junction contained 3 bases not matched to a gene. The CDR3 covers 14 residues. The germline gives CDR1 SGHNT, CDR2 YENEEA. CDR3 sequence reads: CASSFSGQQETQYF. The CDR3 DNA sequence: TGTGCCAGCAGCTTCTCGGGACAGCAAGAGACCCAGTACTTC.

This clone showed up just a few times. This rearrangement joins TRBV18 to TRBJ2-1; D ambiguous. The CDR3 is made up of 14 amino acids. V lost 8 bases to trimming and J lost 6 bases, with 17 bases between them. Germline V gene data show CDR1 as KGHSH and CDR2 as LQKENI. The CDR3 loop reads CASKQSPVSNEQFF. The DNA for the CDR3 is TGTGCCAGCAAACAGTCCCCCGTTAGCAATGAGCAGTTCTTC.

This chain uses TRBV28 with TRBJ1-5; D is possibly TRBD1 (6 bases). The germline V gene has CDR1 MDHEN and CDR2 SYDVKM. V gave up 2 bases and J gave up 3 bases, with 11 bases separating them. The CDR3 runs 15 residues. This CDR3 is CASSLPNRVNQPQHF. The CDR3 DNA reads as TGTGCCAGCAGTTTACCGAACAGGGTCAATCAGCCCCAGCATTTT.

The chain is built from TRBV11-3 and TRBJ2-7; no firm D call. Germline CDR1 is SGHNT and CDR2 is YENEEA. This CDR3 comprises 13 residues. Trimming stripped 2 bases from V and 3 bases from J, with 8 bases between. The CDR3 reads CASSLTTGYEQYF. CDR3 sequence (DNA): TGTGCCAGCAGCTTAACGACTGGCTACGAGCAGTACTTC.

The V gene is TRBV11-1, the J gene TRBJ1-2, with a possible D match to TRBD1 (6 bases). This CDR3 has 16 amino acids. The ends were cut back, 9 bases at V and 6 bases at J, with 26 bases in the middle. Germline V gene data show CDR1 as SGHAT and CDR2 as FQDESV (reference sequence). The CDR3 loop reads CASRSRFGGQGDGYTF. DNA for the CDR3: TGTGCCAGTCGATCCCGGTTCGGGGGGCAGGGTGATGGCTACACCTTC. Complete variable domain (other parts from reference TRBV11-1 and TRBJ1-2): EAEVAQSPRYKITEKSQAVAFWCDPISGHATLYWYRQILGQGPELLVQFQDESVVDDSQLPKDRFSAERLKGVDSTLKIQPAELGDSAMYLCASRSRFGGQGDGYTFGSGTRLTVV.

With respect to this clone: Its ends do not fully match the called genes, so a read error is possible. The sample contains more than one DNA sequence encoding this CDR3. This rearrangement joins TRBV28 to TRBJ1-3; D is unresolved. Germline CDR1 is MDHEN and CDR2 is SYDVKM. The CDR3 length is 15 residues. The chain's CDR3 is CASIDSRRSGNTIYF. In DNA form, the CDR3 reads TGTGCTAGCATCGACTCAAGGCGCTCTGGAAACACCATATATTTT.